The 29 T cell receptor beta chains below were found in one sample sequenced in a study of blood T cell repertoires in COVID-19. The method was immunoSEQ multiplex PCR; TCRdb's version includes in-frame clones alone and lacks a portion of them. Among over 100,000 clones listed, around three quarters were seen once. The material sequenced was peripheral blood. The receptors originated from a woman older than 75 with acute or convalescent COVID-19.

The V call is TRBV30, the J call TRBJ2-3; 7 bases are a match to TRBD2. Germline assignment: CDR1 GTSNPN and CDR2 SVGIG (reference sequence). The CDR3 totals 15 residues. The V and J ends lost 3 bases and 2 bases, in that order; junction bases with no gene match: 8. The CDR3 protein is CAWRPGGKYTDTQYF. The CDR3 DNA sequence: TGTGCCTGGAGGCCCGGGGGGAAATACACAGATACGCAGTATTTT.

The chain has TRBV3-1 (or the pseudogene TRBV3-2) and TRBJ2-1, with D possibly matching TRBD2 (5 bases). V was cut by 0 bases and J by 0 bases, with 12 bases left in between. Germline V CDR1 and CDR2: LGHDT, YNNKEL (reference sequence). The CDR3 has 17 amino acids. The CDR3 is CASSQDYLAGSYNEQFF. CDR3 nucleotide sequence: TGTGCCAGCAGCCAAGATTATCTGGCGGGCTCCTACAATGAGCAGTTCTTC.

The V and J genes are TRBV7-9 and TRBJ2-1; 7 bases fit TRBD1. The CDR3 is 13 residues long. The germline V gene has CDR1 SEHNR and CDR2 FQNEAQ (reference sequence). The ends lost 1 base at V and 8 bases at J; junction bases unmatched: 2. This chain's CDR3 is CASSLGQGYEQFF. The CDR3 DNA sequence: TGTGCCAGCAGCTTAGGACAGGGATATGAGCAGTTCTTC.

The chain recombines TRBV19 with TRBJ2-5; 9 bases are shared with TRBD2. V dropped 3 bases and J dropped 4; count of bases not matched to a gene: 6. Germline CDR1 is LNHDA and CDR2 is SQIVND (reference sequence). This CDR3 comprises 15 residues. The CDR3 DNA is TGTGCCAGTAGTATCTTAGCGGGAGTGGGAGAGACCCAGTACTTC. Residues: CASSILAGVGETQYF. The whole variable domain, remainder taken from reference TRBV19 and TRBJ2-5, is DGGITQSPKYLFRKEGQNVTLSCEQNLNHDAMYWYRQDPGQGLRLIYYSQIVNDFQKGDIAEGYSVSREKKESFPLTVTSAQKNPTAFYLCASSILAGVGETQYFGPGTRLLVL.

This rearrangement joins TRBV3-1 (or the pseudogene TRBV3-2) to TRBJ2-5; D perhaps matches TRBD2 (6 bases). The ends were cut back, 2 bases at V and 7 bases at J, with 14 bases in the middle. The CDR3 length is 14 residues. CDR1 and CDR2 (germline): LGHDT, YNNKEL (reference sequence). The CDR3 sequence is CASSQTRLGGTQYF. DNA of the CDR3: TGTGCCAGCAGCCAAACGCGACTAGGTGGGACCCAGTACTTC.

This clone was observed once. The chain combines TRBV5-1 with TRBJ2-5; D unclear. In germline, CDR1 is SGHRS, CDR2 YFSETQ. The CDR3 covers 13 residues. Between the trimmed V and J ends, which lost 5 bases and 5 bases, there was a span of 13 bases. For the CDR3, the DNA is TGCGCCAGCAGGCCGACTTCCGCGGAGACCCAGTACTTC. Translated, it gives CASRPTSAETQYF.

The CDR3 nucleotides are TGCGCCAGCAGCCAAAATTCGGGAGGGGGACAGGGAATTTCCTACGAGCAGTACTTC. Its translation is CASSQNSGGGQGISYEQYF. This chain links TRBV4-1 with TRBJ2-7; tentatively, D is TRBD1 (9 bases). The germline gives CDR1 MGHRA, CDR2 YSYEKL. This CDR3 has 19 residues. The V and J ends lost 2 bases and 1 base respectively, with 24 bases between them.

This clone was counted only a few times. The V gene is TRBV2, the J gene TRBJ1-2; D not certain. There are 12 residues in the CDR3. The V gene's germline CDR1 is SNHLY and CDR2 FYNNEI. Trimming removed 1 base at V and 3 bases at J, with 3 bases between. CDR3 coding DNA: TGTGCCAGCAGTGAAGTCGACTATGGCTACACCTTC. This translates into CASSEVDYGYTF.

The chain recombines TRBV28 with TRBJ1-2; the D gene is possibly TRBD1 (5 bases). V was trimmed by 7 bases and J by 4 bases, leaving 22 bases between them. CDR1 is MDHEN, CDR2 SYDVKM, per germline. The CDR3 is 16 amino acids. The CDR3 nucleotides read TGTGCCAGCATTCCTAGTTTCGCAGGACAACTCTATGGCTACACCTTC. Translation gives CASIPSFAGQLYGYTF.

This clone was seen more than once but under ten times. This rearrangement joins TRBV19 to TRBJ2-5; D uncertain. V was cut by 1 base and J by 4 bases, with 4 bases left in between. The CDR3 is 12 residues long. The germline V gene has CDR1 LNHDA and CDR2 SQIVND (reference sequence). The CDR3 protein is CASSIGGETQYF. In nucleotides, the CDR3 is TGTGCCAGTAGTATAGGAGGAGAGACCCAGTACTTC. Combining the CDR3 with reference TRBV19 and TRBJ2-5 gives the whole variable domain DGGITQSPKYLFRKEGQNVTLSCEQNLNHDAMYWYRQDPGQGLRLIYYSQIVNDFQKGDIAEGYSVSREKKESFPLTVTSAQKNPTAFYLCASSIGGETQYFGPGTRLLVL.

V and J are TRBV5-1 and TRBJ2-3, with a tentative D call TRBD1 (5 bases). V lost 7 bases, J lost 0 bases, and 15 bases lay in between. The germline V gene encodes CDR1 SGHRS and CDR2 YFSETQ. The CDR3 spans 15 residues. The CDR3 protein is CASSQGPISTDTQYF. CDR3 bases: TGCGCCAGCTCTCAGGGCCCTATTAGCACAGATACGCAGTATTTT.

The chain has TRBV7-2 and TRBJ2-7; 7 bases are shared with TRBD2. The CDR3 totals 14 residues. The germline gives CDR1 SGHTA, CDR2 FQGNSA. J lost 3 bases, V lost 4 bases, and 6 bases had no gene match. CDR3 amino acids: CASSSRTRFYEQYF. CDR3 coding DNA: TGTGCCAGCAGCTCCAGGACTAGATTCTACGAGCAGTACTTC. Together with reference TRBV7-2 and TRBJ2-7, the CDR3 gives the full variable domain: GAGVSQSPSNKVTEKGKDVELRCDPISGHTALYWYRQSLGQGLEFLIYFQGNSAPDKSGLPSDRFSAERTGGSVSTLTIQRTQQEDSAVYLCASSSRTRFYEQYFGPGTRLTVT.

The chain combines TRBV25-1 with TRBJ1-2; 10 bases agree with TRBD1. This CDR3 region has 16 residues. The V gene end was trimmed by 3 bases and the J gene end by 4 bases; junction bases not matched to a gene: 8. The germline CDR1 and CDR2 sequences are MGHDK and SYGVNS. DNA of the CDR3: TGTGCCAGCAGTGACCCGCGGACAGGGGGTATCTATGGCTACACCTTC. This gives the protein CASSDPRTGGIYGYTF.

J is TRBJ2-4 and V is TRBV29-1, with D perhaps matching TRBD1 (6 bases). Germline-derived CDR1 and CDR2 are SQVTM and ANQGSEA. This CDR3 region has 16 residues. V lost 5 bases and J 0 bases, leaving 17 bases between the germline ends. The CDR3 DNA reads as TGCAGCGTTCAGCCTCTACGGACAGAAGCCAAAAACATTCAGTACTTC. This encodes CSVQPLRTEAKNIQYF.

This chain connects TRBV24-1 to TRBJ2-5, with 9 bases that match TRBD2. The CDR3 runs 14 residues. Germline V CDR1 and CDR2: KGHDR, SFDVKD. The ends lost 3 bases at V and 5 bases at J; junction bases unmatched: 3. CDR3 protein: CATSDGLAGETQYF. CDR3 bases: TGTGCCACCAGTGATGGCCTAGCGGGGGAGACCCAGTACTTC.

This clone appeared a single time. Distinct nucleotide sequences in the sample also encode this CDR3. The chain recombines TRBV29-1 with TRBJ1-1, with a possible D match to TRBD1 (5 bases). This CDR3 has 12 amino acids. Germline assignment: CDR1 SQVTM and CDR2 ANQGSEA. Trimming pared 4 bases from V and 0 bases from J, leaving 6 bases between. CDR3 nucleotide sequence: TGCAGCGTTGGACAGATGAACACTGAAGCTTTCTTT. It specifies CSVGQMNTEAFF. The whole variable domain, remainder taken from reference TRBV29-1 and TRBJ1-1, is SAVISQKPSRDICQRGTSLTIQCQVDSQVTMMFWYRQQPGQSLTLIATANQGSEATYESGFVIDKFPISRPNLTFSTLTVSNMSPEDSSIYLCSVGQMNTEAFFGQGTRLTVV.

The chain carries TRBV28 and TRBJ2-3; D call uncertain. This CDR3 comprises 15 residues. Between the trimmed V and J ends, which lost 4 bases and 6 bases, there was a span of 17 bases. Germline assignment: CDR1 MDHEN and CDR2 SYDVKM. The CDR3: CASSSPRGVEDTQYF. The CDR3 nucleotides are TGTGCCAGCAGTTCACCCCGAGGAGTCGAGGATACGCAGTATTTT. Full variable domain (remainder filled in from reference TRBV28 and TRBJ2-3): DVKVTQSSRYLVKRTGEKVFLECVQDMDHENMFWYRQDPGLGLRLIYFSYDVKMKEKGDIPEGYSVSREKKERFSLILESASTNQTSMYLCASSSPRGVEDTQYFGPGTRLTVL.

The rearrangement links TRBV3-1 (or the pseudogene TRBV3-2) to TRBJ2-3; 7 nucleotides align to TRBD2. Germline V lookup: CDR1 LGHDT, CDR2 YNNKEL (reference sequence). V shed 0 bases, J shed 2 bases, and the junction held 5 bases outside the gene matches. The CDR3 consists of 16 residues. The CDR3 spells CASSQEPAGPTDTQYF. The CDR3 region has the DNA TGTGCCAGCAGCCAAGAGCCAGCGGGGCCCACAGATACGCAGTATTTT.

The CDR3 region is CASSWAENTEAFF. Written as DNA, the CDR3 is TGTGCCAGCAGCTGGGCAGAGAACACTGAAGCTTTCTTT. The rearrangement links TRBV7-2 to TRBJ1-1; D unclear. CDR1 is SGHTA and CDR2 is FQGNSA in the germline V gene. The CDR3 runs to 13 residues. The V end lost 4 bases, the J end lost 1 base, and 7 bases lay between the germline ends.

The chain employs TRBV30 and TRBJ1-3; D is uncertain. The CDR3 covers 13 residues. V was clipped by 6 bases and J by 1 base, with 10 bases between them. CDR1 is GTSNPN, CDR2 SVGIG, per germline (reference sequence). The CDR3 reads CACIQKSGNTIYF. The CDR3 region has the DNA TGTGCCTGCATCCAGAAGTCTGGAAACACCATATATTTT.

The chain links TRBV2 to TRBJ1-2, with D possibly TRBD1 on 5 matching bases. The CDR3 contains 13 residues. Trimming removed 3 bases at V and 4 bases at J, with 9 bases between. Germline lookup yields CDR1 SNHLY and CDR2 FYNNEI. CDR3 in amino acids: CASSEGGTYGYTF. The CDR3 nucleotides are TGTGCCAGCAGTGAGGGGGGGACCTATGGCTACACCTTC.

The V and J genes are TRBV5-4 and TRBJ2-5; 13 nucleotides line up with TRBD2. This CDR3 has 15 residues. V gave up 4 bases and J gave up 3 bases; unmatched junction bases: 3. Germline values: CDR1 SGHNT, CDR2 YYREEE (reference sequence). The CDR3 sequence: CASSGGTSGKETQYF. The CDR3 DNA follows: TGTGCCAGCAGCGGAGGGACTAGCGGGAAAGAGACCCAGTACTTC.

V usage is TRBV9 and J usage is TRBJ2-1; 8 bases align to TRBD2. Looked up from germline, CDR1 is SGDLS and CDR2 is YYNGEE. This CDR3 is 14 amino acids long. The trim removed 5 bases at V and 4 bases at J, leaving 5 bases unmatched. CDR3: CASSRRGAYNEQFF. CDR3 sequence (DNA): TGTGCCAGCAGTCGGCGGGGGGCTTACAATGAGCAGTTCTTC. The entire variable domain, with the rest obtained from reference TRBV9 and TRBJ2-1, is as follows: DSGVTQTPKHLITATGQRVTLRCSPRSGDLSVYWYQQSLDQGLQFLIQYYNGEERAKGNILERFSAQQFPDLHSELNLSSLELGDSALYFCASSRRGAYNEQFFGPGTRLTVL.

This clone is a singleton in its sample. The genes are TRBV28 and TRBJ1-2, with TRBD1 identical over 7 bases. Unmatched junction bases numbered 6, after V lost 3 bases and J lost 2 bases. CDR1 MDHEN and CDR2 SYDVKM come from the germline V gene. The length of the CDR3 is 15 residues. This CDR3 reads CASSFPGQRNYGYTF. CDR3 in DNA: TGTGCCAGCAGTTTCCCGGGACAGAGAAACTATGGCTACACCTTC.

This sequence joins TRBV9 and TRBJ2-5; D not certain. Germline V gives CDR1 SGDLS, CDR2 YYNGEE. The CDR3 runs 14 residues. Trimming left V 1 base short and J 2 bases short, with 9 bases between. For the CDR3, the DNA is TGTGCCAGCAGCGTATCCCCAGCGCAAGAGACCCAGTACTTC. Encoded protein: CASSVSPAQETQYF.

The rearrangement uses TRBV7-9 and TRBJ1-2; 7 bases fit TRBD1. This CDR3 contains 15 residues. V lost 2 bases, J lost 8 bases, and 11 bases stayed unmatched. Germline CDR1 and CDR2: SEHNR and FQNEAQ (reference sequence). CDR3 in amino acids: CASSLWDRDVLGYTF. The CDR3 bases are TGTGCCAGCAGCTTATGGGACAGAGACGTCCTGGGCTACACCTTC. Based on the CDR3 plus reference TRBV7-9 and TRBJ1-2, the full variable domain is DTGVSQNPRHKITKRGQNVTFRCDPISEHNRLYWYRQTLGQGPEFLTYFQNEAQLEKSRLLSDRFSAERPKGSFSTLEIQRTEQGDSAMYLCASSLWDRDVLGYTFGSGTRLTVV.

This chain links TRBV10-1 with TRBJ2-3, with a possible D match to TRBD2 (6 bases). The CDR3 totals 17 residues. Per the germline V gene, CDR1 is WNHNN and CDR2 is SYGVQD (reference sequence). The V end lost 8 bases, the J end lost 0 bases, and 21 bases lay between the germline ends. DNA for the CDR3: TGCGCCAGCTTACAATCCCACTGGCGGGGTAGCACAGATACGCAGTATTTT. Residues: CASLQSHWRGSTDTQYF.

The V call is TRBV5-4, the J call TRBJ1-6, with no clear D. Trimming removed 4 bases from V and 0 bases from J, with 8 bases in between. Germline lookup yields CDR1 SGHNT and CDR2 YYREEE (reference sequence). The CDR3 totals 15 residues. CDR3 coding DNA: TGTGCCAGCAGCCCAGTCCCCTCCTATAATTCACCCCTCCACTTT. The encoded protein is CASSPVPSYNSPLHF.

This rearrangement joins TRBV6-5 to TRBJ1-2; possibly TRBD1 for D (5 bases). Germline V CDR1 and CDR2: MNHEY, SVGAGI. Deletions cut 7 bases from V and 6 bases from J, with 18 bases between. The length of the CDR3 is 14 residues. The CDR3 DNA sequence: TGTGCCAGCAAGGGAGGGGTATTTCGGGATGGCTACACCTTC. This sequence encodes CASKGGVFRDGYTF.